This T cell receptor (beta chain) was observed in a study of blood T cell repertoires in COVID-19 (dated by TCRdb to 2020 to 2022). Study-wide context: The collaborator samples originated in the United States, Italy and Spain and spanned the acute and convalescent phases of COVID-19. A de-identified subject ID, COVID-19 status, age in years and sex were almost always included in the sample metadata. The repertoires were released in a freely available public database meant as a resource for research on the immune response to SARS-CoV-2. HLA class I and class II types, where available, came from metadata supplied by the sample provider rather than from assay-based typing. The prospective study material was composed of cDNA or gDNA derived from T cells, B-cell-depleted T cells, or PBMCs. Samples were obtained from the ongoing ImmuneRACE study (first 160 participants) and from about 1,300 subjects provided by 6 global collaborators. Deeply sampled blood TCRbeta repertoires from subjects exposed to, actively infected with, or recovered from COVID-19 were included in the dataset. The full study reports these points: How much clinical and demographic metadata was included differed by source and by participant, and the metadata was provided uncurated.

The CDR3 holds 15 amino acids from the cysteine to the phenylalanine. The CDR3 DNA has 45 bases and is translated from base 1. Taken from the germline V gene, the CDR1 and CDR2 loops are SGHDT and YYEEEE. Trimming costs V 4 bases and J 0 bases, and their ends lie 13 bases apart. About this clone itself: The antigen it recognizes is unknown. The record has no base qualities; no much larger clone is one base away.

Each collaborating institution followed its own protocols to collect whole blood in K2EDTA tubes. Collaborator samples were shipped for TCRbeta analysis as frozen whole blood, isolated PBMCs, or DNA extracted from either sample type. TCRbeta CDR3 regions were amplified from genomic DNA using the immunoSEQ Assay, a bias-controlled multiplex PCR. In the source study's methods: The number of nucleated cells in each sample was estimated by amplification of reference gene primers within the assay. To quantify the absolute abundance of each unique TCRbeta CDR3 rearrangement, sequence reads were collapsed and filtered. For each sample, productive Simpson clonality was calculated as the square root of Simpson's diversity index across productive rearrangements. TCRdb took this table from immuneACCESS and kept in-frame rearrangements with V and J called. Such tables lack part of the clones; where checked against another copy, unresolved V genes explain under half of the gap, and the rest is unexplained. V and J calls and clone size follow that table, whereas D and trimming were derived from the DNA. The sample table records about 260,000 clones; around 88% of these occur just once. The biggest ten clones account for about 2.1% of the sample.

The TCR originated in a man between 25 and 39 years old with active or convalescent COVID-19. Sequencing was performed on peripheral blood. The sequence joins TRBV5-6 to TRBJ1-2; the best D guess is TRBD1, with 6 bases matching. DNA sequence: TGTGCCAGCAGCCCTATTAGGACAGCTAACTATGGCTACACCTTC. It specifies CASSPIRTANYGYTF.